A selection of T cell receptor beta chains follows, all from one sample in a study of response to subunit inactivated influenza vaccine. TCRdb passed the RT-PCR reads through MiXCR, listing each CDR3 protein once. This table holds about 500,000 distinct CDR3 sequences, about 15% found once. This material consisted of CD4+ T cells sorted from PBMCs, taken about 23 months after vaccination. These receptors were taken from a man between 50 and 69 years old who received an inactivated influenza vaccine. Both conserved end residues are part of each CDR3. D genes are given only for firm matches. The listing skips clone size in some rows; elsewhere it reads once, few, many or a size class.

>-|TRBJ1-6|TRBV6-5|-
TGTGCCAGCAGTTACTCAGGAGGGTATAATTCACCCCTCCACTTT
CASSYSGGYNSPLHF
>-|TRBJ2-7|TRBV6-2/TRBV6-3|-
TGTGCCAGCAGTTACGTTTTGGCAGAGCTCTCCTACGAGCAGTACTTC
CASSYVLAELSYEQYF
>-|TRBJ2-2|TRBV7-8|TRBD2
TGTGCCAGCAGCTTGCGACTAGCGGGAGGAACCGGGGAGCTGTTTTTT
CASSLRLAGGTGELFF
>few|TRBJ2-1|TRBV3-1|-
TGTGCCAGCAGCCACAGTAGGAATGAGCAGTTCTTC
CASSHSRNEQFF
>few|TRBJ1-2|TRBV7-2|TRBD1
TGTGCCAGCAGCCGCCGGGACAGTGAAAACTATGGCTACACCTTC
CASSRRDSENYGYTF
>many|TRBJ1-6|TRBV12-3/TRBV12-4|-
TGTGCCAGCAGTACCGGCAGGGAGAATTCACCCCTCCACTTT
CASSTGRENSPLHF
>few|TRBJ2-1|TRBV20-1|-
TGCAGTGCCCCCCAAGCCGGGAGCTCCTACAATGAGCAGTTCTTC
CSAPQAGSSYNEQFF
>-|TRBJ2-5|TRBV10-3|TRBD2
TGTGCCATCAGTGAGTCGAGCGGGGGGAATGGCGAGACCCAGTACTTC
CAISESSGGNGETQYF
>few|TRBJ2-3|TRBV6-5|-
TGTGCCAGCAGTTACGTGTCGGGAGCCACAGATACGCAGTATTTT
CASSYVSGATDTQYF
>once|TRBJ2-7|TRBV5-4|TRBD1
TGTGCCAGCAGCCCGGGACGGGACAGGGACTCCTACGAGCAGTACTTC
CASSPGRDRDSYEQYF
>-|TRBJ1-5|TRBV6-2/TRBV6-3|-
TGTGCCAGCACCCAAGACAGAAATCAGCCCCAGCATTTT
CASTQDRNQPQHF
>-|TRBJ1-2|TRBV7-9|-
TGTGCCAGCAGCTCCCCCAACAGTTATGGCTACACCTTC
CASSSPNSYGYTF